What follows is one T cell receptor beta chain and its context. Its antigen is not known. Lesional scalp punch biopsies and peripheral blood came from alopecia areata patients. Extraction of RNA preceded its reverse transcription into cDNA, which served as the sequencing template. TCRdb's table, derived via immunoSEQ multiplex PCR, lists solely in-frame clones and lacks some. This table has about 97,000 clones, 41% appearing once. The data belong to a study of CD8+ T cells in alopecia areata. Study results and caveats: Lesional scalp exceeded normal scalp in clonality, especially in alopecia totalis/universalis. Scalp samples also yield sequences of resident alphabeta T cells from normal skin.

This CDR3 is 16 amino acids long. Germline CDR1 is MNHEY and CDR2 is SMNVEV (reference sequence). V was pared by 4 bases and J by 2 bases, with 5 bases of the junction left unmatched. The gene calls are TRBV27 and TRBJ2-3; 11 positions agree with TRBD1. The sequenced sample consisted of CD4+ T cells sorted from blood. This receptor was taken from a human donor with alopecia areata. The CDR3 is CASSSGTGGYTDTQYF. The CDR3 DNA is TGTGCCAGCAGTTCAGGGACAGGGGGATACACAGATACGCAGTATTTT.